A selection of T cell receptor beta chains follows, all from one sample in a study of blood T cell repertoires in COVID-19. Measured with immunoSEQ multiplex PCR; TCRdb has only the in-frame clones, and not every one. Of under 150,000 clones in the sample, approximately 84% were seen once. Sequenced sample: peripheral blood. These receptors originate from a human donor in a cohort sampled during active COVID-19. Both conserved end residues are part of each CDR3. D genes are given only for firm matches. Clone size is shown for a subset of rows, as once, few, many or a class of expanded clone.

clone_size: -; v_call: TRBV4-2; j_call: TRBJ2-5; cdr3_length: 20; d_call: TRBD2; cdr3_aa: CASSQDLRTSGGRRGETQYF; cdr3_nt: TGTGCCAGCAGCCAAGATTTACGGACTAGCGGGGGCCGGCGAGGGGAGACCCAGTACTTC
clone_size: -; v_call: TRBV18; j_call: TRBJ2-5; cdr3_length: 15; d_call: TRBD1; cdr3_aa: CASSRPGQGQETQYF; cdr3_nt: TGTGCCAGCTCACGGCCGGGACAGGGACAAGAGACCCAGTACTTC
clone_size: -; v_call: TRBV7-9; j_call: TRBJ2-3; cdr3_length: 15; d_call: TRBD2; cdr3_aa: CASSFRLAKADTQYF; cdr3_nt: TGTGCCAGCAGCTTTCGACTAGCTAAGGCAGATACGCAGTATTTT
clone_size: -; v_call: TRBV15; j_call: TRBJ1-2; cdr3_length: 15; d_call: -; cdr3_aa: CATSRVVREYYGYTF; cdr3_nt: TGTGCCACCAGCAGAGTAGTACGGGAGTACTATGGCTACACCTTC
clone_size: -; v_call: TRBV5-4; j_call: TRBJ2-7; cdr3_length: 14; d_call: TRBD1; cdr3_aa: CASSFRTGTVEQYF; cdr3_nt: TGTGCCAGCAGCTTCCGGACAGGGACTGTCGAGCAGTACTTC
clone_size: once; v_call: TRBV9; j_call: TRBJ2-3; cdr3_length: 13; d_call: -; cdr3_aa: CASSRTGADTQYF; cdr3_nt: TGTGCCAGCAGCAGAACAGGAGCAGATACGCAGTATTTT
clone_size: few; v_call: TRBV30; j_call: TRBJ2-3; cdr3_length: 14; d_call: TRBD2; cdr3_aa: CACSGGISTDTQYF; cdr3_nt: TGTGCCTGCAGCGGGGGGATTAGCACAGATACGCAGTATTTT
clone_size: few; v_call: TRBV6-5; j_call: TRBJ1-5; cdr3_length: 14; d_call: -; cdr3_aa: CASSYSGLNQPQHF; cdr3_nt: TGTGCCAGCAGTTACTCGGGACTGAATCAGCCCCAGCATTTT
clone_size: -; v_call: TRBV7-2; j_call: TRBJ1-2; cdr3_length: 14; d_call: TRBD1; cdr3_aa: CASSPTRQGYGYTF; cdr3_nt: TGTGCCAGCAGCCCAACCCGACAGGGTTATGGCTACACCTTC
clone_size: -; v_call: TRBV20-1; j_call: TRBJ2-3; cdr3_length: 14; d_call: TRBD2; cdr3_aa: CSASSSGRTDTQYF; cdr3_nt: TGCAGTGCTAGTTCTAGCGGCCGCACAGATACGCAGTATTTT
clone_size: -; v_call: TRBV2; j_call: TRBJ1-5; cdr3_length: 17; d_call: TRBD1; cdr3_aa: CASSNPGGTGGSQPQHF; cdr3_nt: TGTGCCAGCAGCAACCCCGGGGGGACAGGGGGCAGTCAGCCCCAGCATTTT
clone_size: -; v_call: TRBV10-1; j_call: TRBJ2-6; cdr3_length: 19; d_call: -; cdr3_aa: CASSESTSGGESGANVLTF; cdr3_nt: TGCGCCAGCAGTGAGTCAACGAGCGGCGGAGAGTCTGGGGCCAACGTCCTGACTTTC
clone_size: -; v_call: TRBV10-2; j_call: TRBJ2-7; cdr3_length: 15; d_call: -; cdr3_aa: CASRGSGIYTREQYF; cdr3_nt: TGCGCCAGCAGAGGTTCCGGGATATACACAAGGGAGCAGTACTTC
clone_size: -; v_call: TRBV11-1; j_call: TRBJ1-4; cdr3_length: 14; d_call: -; cdr3_aa: CASSLSRSNEKLFF; cdr3_nt: TGTGCCAGCAGCTTAAGCCGTAGCAATGAAAAACTGTTTTTT
clone_size: -; v_call: TRBV29-1; j_call: TRBJ2-1; cdr3_length: 15; d_call: -; cdr3_aa: CSVEDWRQTYNEQFF; cdr3_nt: TGCAGCGTTGAAGATTGGCGGCAGACCTACAATGAGCAGTTCTTC
clone_size: -; v_call: TRBV5-1; j_call: TRBJ2-7; cdr3_length: 15; d_call: TRBD1; cdr3_aa: CASSDTGTGSYEQYF; cdr3_nt: TGCGCCAGCAGCGATACCGGGACAGGGAGCTACGAGCAGTACTTC
clone_size: -; v_call: TRBV10-1; j_call: TRBJ2-7; cdr3_length: 12; d_call: TRBD1; cdr3_aa: CASSVQGSEQYF; cdr3_nt: TGCGCCAGCAGCGTACAGGGGAGCGAGCAGTACTTC
clone_size: -; v_call: TRBV6-5; j_call: TRBJ1-2; cdr3_length: 14; d_call: TRBD1; cdr3_aa: CASSRDSPNYGYTF; cdr3_nt: TGTGCCAGCAGTCGGGACAGTCCTAACTATGGCTACACCTTC
clone_size: -; v_call: TRBV10-3; j_call: TRBJ2-1; cdr3_length: 14; d_call: TRBD1; cdr3_aa: CAIRLDRALGEQFF; cdr3_nt: TGTGCCATCAGACTAGACAGGGCTCTGGGTGAGCAGTTCTTC
clone_size: -; v_call: TRBV12-5; j_call: TRBJ1-5; cdr3_length: 14; d_call: TRBD1; cdr3_aa: CASRPEYRGQPQHF; cdr3_nt: TGTGCTAGTAGACCCGAATACAGGGGCCAGCCCCAGCATTTT
clone_size: -; v_call: TRBV20-1; j_call: TRBJ1-1; cdr3_length: 11; d_call: -; cdr3_aa: CSARGGATAFF; cdr3_nt: TGCAGTGCTAGAGGAGGAGCGACAGCTTTCTTT
clone_size: -; v_call: TRBV6-5; j_call: TRBJ2-1; cdr3_length: 13; d_call: TRBD1; cdr3_aa: CASSYSLTGMQFF; cdr3_nt: TGTGCCAGCAGTTACTCCCTGACAGGGATGCAGTTCTTC
clone_size: -; v_call: TRBV3-1/TRBV3-2; j_call: TRBJ2-7; cdr3_length: 14; d_call: -; cdr3_aa: CASSSRGLEERQYF; cdr3_nt: TGTGCCAGCAGCTCCCGCGGGCTCGAAGAGAGGCAGTACTTC
clone_size: -; v_call: TRBV25-1; j_call: TRBJ1-1; cdr3_length: 14; d_call: -; cdr3_aa: CASRVHGTNTEAFF; cdr3_nt: TGTGCCAGCAGGGTACATGGGACTAACACTGAAGCTTTCTTT
clone_size: -; v_call: TRBV27; j_call: TRBJ2-7; cdr3_length: 16; d_call: -; cdr3_aa: CASSLYGRSRIYEQYF; cdr3_nt: TGTGCCAGCAGTTTATACGGTCGGAGTAGGATATACGAGCAGTACTTC
clone_size: -; v_call: TRBV30; j_call: TRBJ1-5; cdr3_length: 14; d_call: TRBD1; cdr3_aa: CAWSRGQGGQPQHF; cdr3_nt: TGTGCCTGGAGTCGAGGACAGGGCGGACAGCCCCAGCATTTT
clone_size: once; v_call: TRBV6-5; j_call: TRBJ2-2; cdr3_length: 14; d_call: TRBD1; cdr3_aa: CASRMTGVTGELFF; cdr3_nt: TGTGCCAGCAGAATGACAGGGGTTACCGGGGAGCTGTTTTTT
clone_size: -; v_call: TRBV6-6; j_call: TRBJ1-2; cdr3_length: 15; d_call: -; cdr3_aa: CASSSPLFTERGYTF; cdr3_nt: TGTGCCAGCAGTTCTCCCCTCTTCACGGAGCGGGGCTACACCTTC
clone_size: -; v_call: TRBV5-1; j_call: TRBJ2-5; cdr3_length: 14; d_call: -; cdr3_aa: CASSLAGSGETQYF; cdr3_nt: TGCGCCAGCAGCTTGGCAGGGTCCGGCGAGACCCAGTACTTC
clone_size: -; v_call: TRBV28; j_call: TRBJ2-7; cdr3_length: 20; d_call: TRBD1; cdr3_aa: CASSLWVGTGEPIPTYEQYF; cdr3_nt: TGTGCCAGCAGTTTATGGGTCGGGACAGGGGAGCCGATCCCAACCTACGAGCAGTACTTC
clone_size: -; v_call: TRBV6-1; j_call: TRBJ2-2; cdr3_length: 16; d_call: -; cdr3_aa: CASSERGGLSAGELFF; cdr3_nt: TGTGCCAGCAGTGAACGCGGGGGCCTCTCGGCCGGGGAGCTGTTTTTT
clone_size: -; v_call: TRBV18; j_call: TRBJ2-7; cdr3_length: 15; d_call: TRBD1; cdr3_aa: CASSPREGQGYEQYF; cdr3_nt: TGTGCCAGCTCACCCCGTGAAGGACAGGGATACGAGCAGTACTTC
clone_size: -; v_call: TRBV18; j_call: TRBJ1-5; cdr3_length: 13; d_call: -; cdr3_aa: CASSPREDTAAHF; cdr3_nt: TGTGCCAGCTCACCCAGGGAAGATACCGCGGCGCATTTT
clone_size: -; v_call: TRBV19; j_call: TRBJ1-1; cdr3_length: 15; d_call: -; cdr3_aa: CASRGGQLANTEAFF; cdr3_nt: TGTGCCAGTAGGGGAGGGCAACTGGCAAACACTGAAGCTTTCTTT
clone_size: -; v_call: TRBV7-6; j_call: TRBJ2-7; cdr3_length: 15; d_call: TRBD1; cdr3_aa: CASSHSGTGGYEQYF; cdr3_nt: TGTGCCAGCAGCCACTCCGGGACAGGTGGCTACGAGCAGTACTTC
clone_size: once; v_call: TRBV7-9; j_call: TRBJ1-1; cdr3_length: 15; d_call: TRBD1; cdr3_aa: CASSSRQGMNTEAFF; cdr3_nt: TGTGCCAGCAGCTCTAGACAGGGTATGAACACTGAAGCTTTCTTT
clone_size: -; v_call: TRBV3-1/TRBV3-2; j_call: TRBJ2-3; cdr3_length: 19; d_call: TRBD2; cdr3_aa: CASSRRRGAGGLPSDTQYF; cdr3_nt: TGTGCCAGCAGCCGACGCAGAGGAGCGGGGGGGCTTCCGTCAGATACGCAGTATTTT
clone_size: -; v_call: TRBV19; j_call: TRBJ2-7; cdr3_length: 15; d_call: TRBD2; cdr3_aa: CASREQRGASYEQYF; cdr3_nt: TGTGCCAGTAGAGAGCAGCGGGGGGCCTCCTACGAGCAGTACTTC
clone_size: -; v_call: TRBV24-1; j_call: TRBJ2-1; cdr3_length: 14; d_call: TRBD1; cdr3_aa: CATSETGVKDEQFF; cdr3_nt: TGTGCCACCAGCGAAACAGGGGTAAAGGATGAGCAGTTCTTC